Listed below are T cell receptor beta chains from one sample, sequenced in a study of T cell responses to AZD1222 COVID-19 vaccine. TCRdb's table, derived via immunoSEQ multiplex PCR, lists solely in-frame clones and lacks some. The sample lists 100,000 to 150,000 clones, around 84% seen once, with around 12% in the top ten. The input for sequencing was peripheral blood, taken on day 0 of AZD1222 vaccination. Receptors were obtained from an adult in good health. CDR3s include the opening cysteine and the closing phenylalanine or tryptophan. The order of the fields is J gene, clone size, D gene, V gene, CDR3 DNA, CDR3 protein. D genes are given only for firm matches. Where a row states a size, it is once, few, many or the class of an expanded clone; other rows omit it.

TRBJ2-7 | - | - | TRBV4-3 | TGCGCCAGCAGCCCCACATGGACTTCGGTCTACGAGCAGTACTTC | CASSPTWTSVYEQYF
TRBJ1-5 | - | - | TRBV28 | TGTGCCAGCACCCAGGGCTGGGGCAATCAGCCCCAGCATTTT | CASTQGWGNQPQHF
TRBJ2-1 | once | - | TRBV5-5 | TGTGCCAGCAGCGGACAAAACAATGAGCAGTTCTTC | CASSGQNNEQFF
TRBJ1-6 | few | - | TRBV3-1/TRBV3-2 | TGTGCCAGCAGCCAAGAACTGGGTGTGAATTCACCCCTCCACTTT | CASSQELGVNSPLHF
TRBJ1-1 | - | - | TRBV4-1 | TGCGCCAGCAGCCAAGAGGGCGGGAACACTGAAGCTTTCTTT | CASSQEGGNTEAFF
TRBJ1-2 | - | - | TRBV9 | TGTGCCAGCAGCGTACTAGTGGGGCTTAACTATGGCTACACCTTC | CASSVLVGLNYGYTF
TRBJ1-3 | - | - | TRBV6-2/TRBV6-3 | TGTGCCAGCAGTTACGGGCTGAGCTCTGGAAACACCATATATTTT | CASSYGLSSGNTIYF
TRBJ1-4 | once | - | TRBV6-5 | TGTGCCAGCAGCCGGACAGAGGGGGGTGAAAAACTGTTTTTT | CASSRTEGGEKLFF
TRBJ2-7 | - | - | TRBV5-8 | TGTGCCAGCAGCTTGGAATGGGGGGCGATCCATCCCTACGAGCAGTACTTC | CASSLEWGAIHPYEQYF
TRBJ2-5 | - | - | TRBV19 | TGTGCCAGTAGTATAGTAGGGAGTAGAGAGACCCAGTACTTC | CASSIVGSRETQYF
TRBJ2-7 | - | - | TRBV29-1 | TGCAGCGTTCTCTTGCAGTACGAGCAGTACTTC | CSVLLQYEQYF
TRBJ1-1 | once | - | TRBV3-1/TRBV3-2 | TGTGCCAGCAGCCAAGAGGGACTGAACACTGAAGCTTTCTTT | CASSQEGLNTEAFF
TRBJ2-3 | - | - | TRBV7-2 | TGTGCCAGCAGCTTTCAGGCGGAAACTAGCACAGATACGCAGTATTTT | CASSFQAETSTDTQYF
TRBJ1-6 | - | - | TRBV19 | TGTGCCAGTAGTATAGAGGGCCGTTCACCCCTCCACTTT | CASSIEGRSPLHF
TRBJ2-7 | - | TRBD2 | TRBV7-9 | TGTGCCAGCAGCTTAGGTTTGACTAGCGGAAAGTACTTC | CASSLGLTSGKYF
TRBJ1-4 | - | TRBD1 | TRBV19 | TGTGCCAGTAGTATCGGGACAGAGAATGAAAAACTGTTTTTT | CASSIGTENEKLFF
TRBJ1-2 | - | TRBD1 | TRBV7-9 | TGTGCCAGCAGCAAAGGACAGGGGGTATATGGCTACACCTTC | CASSKGQGVYGYTF
TRBJ1-2 | - | TRBD1 | TRBV5-1 | TGCGCCAGCAGCCTTCCGGGACAGGGAATCCATGGCTACACCTTC | CASSLPGQGIHGYTF
TRBJ2-3 | once | - | TRBV12-5 | TGTGCTAGTGGTTTGGCGGGAGTCACAGATACGCAGTATTTT | CASGLAGVTDTQYF
TRBJ2-1 | - | - | TRBV6-2/TRBV6-3 | TGTGCCAGCAGTGTCCGGGTCCCCCGCCGTGAGCAGTTCTTC | CASSVRVPRREQFF
TRBJ1-1 | - | - | TRBV6-1 | TGTGCCAGCAGTGAAATGTCGGGGGCCGGGATCGGGAGGCAGAACACTGAAGCTTTCTTT | CASSEMSGAGIGRQNTEAFF
TRBJ1-2 | - | - | TRBV28 | TGTGCCAGCAGACGTCAGGGACCCATACACTATGGCTACACCTTC | CASRRQGPIHYGYTF
TRBJ1-1 | - | - | TRBV19 | TGTGCCAGTAGTATCAGGGGCTACACTGAAGCTTTCTTT | CASSIRGYTEAFF
TRBJ1-5 | - | - | TRBV5-1 | TGCGCCAGCAGCTTGGCCAAGGGGTACAATCAGCCCCAGCATTTT | CASSLAKGYNQPQHF
TRBJ1-1 | few | - | TRBV15 | TGTGCCACCAGCATACAGGAGAACACTGAAGCTTTCTTT | CATSIQENTEAFF
TRBJ2-7 | - | - | TRBV7-9 | TGTGCCAGCAGCCCCTCACGACCCAGACAGCACGAGCAGTACTTC | CASSPSRPRQHEQYF
TRBJ2-3 | - | - | TRBV30 | TGTGCCTGGAGTGTAAAAGATACGCAGTATTTT | CAWSVKDTQYF
TRBJ1-1 | - | - | TRBV2 | TGTGCCAGCAGTCCGCTGTGGGAAGCTTTCTTT | CASSPLWEAFF
TRBJ2-7 | - | - | TRBV3-1/TRBV3-2 | TGTGCCAGCAGCCAAGCCCAGGGGAACTACGAGCAGTACTTC | CASSQAQGNYEQYF
TRBJ1-2 | - | - | TRBV29-1 | TGCAGCGTTGAGGGCAGTTATGGCTACACCTTC | CSVEGSYGYTF
TRBJ2-7 | - | TRBD2 | TRBV30 | TGTGCCTGGAGCGGGGGGGACTACGAGCAGTACTTC | CAWSGGDYEQYF
TRBJ2-1 | - | TRBD2 | TRBV7-9 | TGTGCCAGCAGCCCTAACCTAGCGGGAGGGTACAATGAGCAGTTCTTC | CASSPNLAGGYNEQFF
TRBJ1-2 | - | - | TRBV7-9 | TGTGCCAGCAGCTTAACGCAGGGTGAAGGCTACACCTTC | CASSLTQGEGYTF
TRBJ2-3 | few | - | TRBV7-2 | TGTGCCAGCAGCTTACCTATCACAGATACGCAGTATTTT | CASSLPITDTQYF
TRBJ1-3 | - | - | TRBV5-4 | TGTGCCAGCAGCTTAGGGGGGAACTCTGGAAACACCATATATTTT | CASSLGGNSGNTIYF
TRBJ1-5 | - | - | TRBV10-3 | TGTGCCATCAGTGAGTGGGGGGGGCAGAGAAATCAGCCCCAGCATTTT | CAISEWGGQRNQPQHF
TRBJ2-7 | - | TRBD2 | TRBV5-1 | TGCGCCAGCAGAAACCAACCTAGCGGGAGTCACGAGCAGTACTTC | CASRNQPSGSHEQYF
TRBJ2-5 | - | - | TRBV11-3 | TGTGCCAGCAGCTTAACGGGAGATAAAGAGACCCAGTACTTC | CASSLTGDKETQYF
TRBJ2-5 | - | - | TRBV18 | TGTGCCAGCTCACCACCCACGGGGGCCCAAGAGACCCAGTACTTC | CASSPPTGAQETQYF
TRBJ2-7 | - | TRBD1 | TRBV11-2 | TGTGCCAGCAGCTTATTTGACAGGGGAGACGAGCAGTACTTC | CASSLFDRGDEQYF
TRBJ2-3 | - | - | TRBV7-9 | TGTGCCAGCAGCACTCAAAGCACAGATACGCAGTATTTT | CASSTQSTDTQYF
TRBJ1-1 | - | - | TRBV12-3/TRBV12-4 | TGTGCCAGCAGTTTTGCGGTAGGGGCGGCTTTCTTT | CASSFAVGAAFF
TRBJ2-1 | once | - | TRBV28 | TGTGCCAGCAGTTTATTTGTCCGGGCGGGTGAGCAGTTCTTC | CASSLFVRAGEQFF
TRBJ2-3 | - | - | TRBV3-1/TRBV3-2 | TGTGCCAGCAGCTCCCAGCGAGATACGCAGTATTTT | CASSSQRDTQYF
TRBJ2-1 | once | - | TRBV9 | TGTGCCAGCAGCGTAGGGATGGGGCTCTCCTACAATGAGCAGTTCTTC | CASSVGMGLSYNEQFF
TRBJ2-5 | - | - | TRBV7-9 | TGTGCCAGCAACACAGGGTTCCAAGAGACCCAGTACTTC | CASNTGFQETQYF
TRBJ1-3 | - | - | TRBV7-6 | TGTGCCAGCAGCCCTGATCCTGGAAACACCATATATTTT | CASSPDPGNTIYF
TRBJ2-7 | - | - | TRBV6-5 | TGTGCCAGTCGGTTGACAGCCTTATACGAGCAGTACTTC | CASRLTALYEQYF
TRBJ2-7 | once | - | TRBV28 | TGTGCCAGCAGACAAACAGAGTACGAGCAGTACTTC | CASRQTEYEQYF
TRBJ1-6 | - | TRBD1 | TRBV19 | TGTGCCAGTAGCGACCGGGACAGGGGGTCTTCACCCCTCCACTTT | CASSDRDRGSSPLHF
TRBJ2-3 | - | TRBD2 | TRBV19 | TGTGCCAGTAGCACTATCGGGGGGTTAGTTACGCAGTATTTT | CASSTIGGLVTQYF
TRBJ2-1 | - | TRBD2 | TRBV2 | TGTGCCAGCAGTGGAACTAGCGGGGGTTCCTACAATGAGCAGTTCTTC | CASSGTSGGSYNEQFF
TRBJ2-7 | few | - | TRBV11-2 | TGTGCCAGCAGCTTAGGCCAGGGCAGCCGGGAGCAGTACTTC | CASSLGQGSREQYF
TRBJ1-1 | - | TRBD1 | TRBV7-2 | TGTGCCAGCAGCACCAGTCCCGGGACAGGAGTGAACACTGAAGCTTTCTTT | CASSTSPGTGVNTEAFF
TRBJ2-5 | - | TRBD2 | TRBV7-2 | TGTGCCAGCAGCTCTTCGAGACTAGCGGAGGCCCAAGAGACCCAGTACTTC | CASSSSRLAEAQETQYF
TRBJ1-2 | - | TRBD1 | TRBV27 | TGTGCCAGCAGTCTCCGGACAGGGGGATATGGCTACACCTTC | CASSLRTGGYGYTF
TRBJ2-2 | - | TRBD2 | TRBV11-2 | TGTGCCAGCAGCGGACCGATAGCGGGAGGGAGGACCGGGGAGCTGTTTTTT | CASSGPIAGGRTGELFF
TRBJ1-1 | - | - | TRBV5-1 | TGCGCCAGCAGCTTGGACAGCTTAAACACTGAAGCTTTCTTT | CASSLDSLNTEAFF
TRBJ2-4 | - | - | TRBV5-4 | TGTGCCAGCAGCTACGTGACAGGGAGGTACTCTGCGACAAACATTCAGTACTTC | CASSYVTGRYSATNIQYF
TRBJ1-3 | - | TRBD1 | TRBV5-6 | TGTGCCAGCAGCTCGTCGACAGGGAGCGGAAACACCATATATTTT | CASSSSTGSGNTIYF